Listed here are 7 T cell receptor beta chains from one sample, sequenced in a study of T cells in Graves' hyperthyroidism and ophthalmopathy. What was amplified from RNA transcripts were TCR beta CDR3 regions. HTBI primers were used for first-round RT-PCR of the TCR CDR3. Using its own MiXCR run on the multiplex PCR reads, TCRdb lists one record per CDR3 protein. Of 550,000 to 800,000 distinct CDR3 sequences detected, 16% appear once; the ten largest clones hold under 8.5%. The source material was blood. These receptors originate from a man between 18 and 35 years old with Graves' hyperthyroidism.

J is TRBJ2-3 and V is TRBV5-1; perhaps TRBD2 as D (5 bases). CDR1 and CDR2 (germline): SGHRS, YFSETQ. This CDR3 has 15 residues. The V and J ends lost 0 bases and 8 bases respectively, with 16 bases between them. In nucleotides, the CDR3 is TGCGCCAGCAGCTTGGAGGGAGTGGGTGTCGGTACGCAGTATTTT. This gives the protein CASSLEGVGVGTQYF.

This clonotype showed up many times. The V call is TRBV11-3, the J call TRBJ2-1; D call uncertain. The germline V and J ends were trimmed by 3 bases and 5 bases, with 11 bases remaining between them. Germline-derived CDR1 and CDR2 are SGHNT and YENEEA. The CDR3 has 14 residues. The CDR3 nucleotides read TGTGCCAGCAGCTTTTTGGTGGGTAACAATGAGCAGTTCTTC. Protein sequence: CASSFLVGNNEQFF.

This clonotype was picked up many times. The rearrangement uses TRBV30 and TRBJ2-2; possibly TRBD2 for D (6 bases). This CDR3 region has 17 residues. V was cut by 7 bases and J by 3 bases, with 24 bases left in between. Germline V gives CDR1 GTSNPN, CDR2 SVGIG (reference sequence). The CDR3 region is CAYEPDPGLVYTGELFF. Here the CDR3 DNA reads TGTGCCTACGAACCCGATCCGGGACTGGTATACACCGGGGAGCTGTTTTTT. Filled out from reference TRBV30 and TRBJ2-2, the complete variable domain reads SQTIHQWPATLVQPVGSPLSLECTVEGTSNPNLYWYRQAAGRGLQLLFYSVGIGQISSEVPQNLSASRPQDRQFILSSKKLLLSDSGFYLCAYEPDPGLVYTGELFFGEGSRLTVL.

V and J are TRBV3-1 and TRBJ1-1; D remains unclear. This CDR3 spans 14 amino acids. Germline CDR1 reads LGHDT; CDR2 reads YNNKEL (reference sequence). V was trimmed by 1 base and J by 2 bases, leaving 8 bases between them. This chain's CDR3 is CASSQGDGNTEAFF. The CDR3 DNA follows: TGTGCCAGCAGCCAAGGGGATGGTAACACTGAAGCTTTCTTT.

The chain employs TRBV24-1 and TRBJ2-1, with 12 nucleotides matching TRBD2. Trimming removed 3 bases from V and 7 bases from J; junction bases left unmatched: 6. The CDR3 has 16 amino acids. Germline V gene lookup returns CDR1 KGHDR and CDR2 SFDVKD. CDR3 bases: TGTGCCACCAGTGATCCCCTAGCGGGAGGGCTTAATGAGCAGTTCTTC. Protein product: CATSDPLAGGLNEQFF.

This clonotype was picked up many times. The V call is TRBV20-1, the J call TRBJ2-1; D ambiguous. The CDR3 is 14 residues long. V lost 3 bases to trimming and J lost 8 bases, with 17 bases between them. Germline CDR1 reads DFQATT; CDR2 reads SNEGSKA (reference sequence). The CDR3 bases are TGCAGTGCTAGCCCTAGGTTCCCGTCGGATGAGCAGTTCTTC. It yields the protein CSASPRFPSDEQFF.

This clonotype was observed at least ten times. The V call is TRBV2, the J call TRBJ2-3, with D tentatively TRBD2 (5 bases). The CDR3 extends over 14 amino acids. Germline V CDR1 and CDR2: SNHLY, FYNNEI. V dropped 6 bases and J dropped 0 bases, with 10 bases sitting between them. CDR3 protein: CASRRAESTDTQYF. The CDR3, as DNA: TGTGCCAGCAGGAGGGCGGAGAGCACAGATACGCAGTATTTT.